Included here is one T cell receptor beta chain sequence, with context. This sample is drawn from a study of shared clonotypes between healthy human individuals. Assay used: immunoSEQ multiplex PCR; TCRdb lists only in-frame clones, some missing. Of 400,000 to 550,000 clones in the sample, around 79% are singletons; the top ten hold more than 10%. CDR3 size: 15 residues. V was clipped by 6 bases and J by 9 bases, with 21 bases between them. Per the germline V gene, CDR1 is MRHNA and CDR2 is SNTAGT. The donor cohort consisted entirely of Caucasian adults residing in Nashville, Tennessee. This TCR was sampled from a middle-aged woman in good health. Some clones in this sample may be carry-over from other donors' samples. The V call is TRBV6-4, the J call TRBJ2-1; the D gene could be TRBD1 or TRBD2 (5 bases each). The sequencing input was PBMCs. The CDR3, as DNA: TGTGCCAGCAGCCTTTATATGGGGGTTAATGGTGAGCAGTTCTTC. This gives the protein CASSLYMGVNGEQFF.